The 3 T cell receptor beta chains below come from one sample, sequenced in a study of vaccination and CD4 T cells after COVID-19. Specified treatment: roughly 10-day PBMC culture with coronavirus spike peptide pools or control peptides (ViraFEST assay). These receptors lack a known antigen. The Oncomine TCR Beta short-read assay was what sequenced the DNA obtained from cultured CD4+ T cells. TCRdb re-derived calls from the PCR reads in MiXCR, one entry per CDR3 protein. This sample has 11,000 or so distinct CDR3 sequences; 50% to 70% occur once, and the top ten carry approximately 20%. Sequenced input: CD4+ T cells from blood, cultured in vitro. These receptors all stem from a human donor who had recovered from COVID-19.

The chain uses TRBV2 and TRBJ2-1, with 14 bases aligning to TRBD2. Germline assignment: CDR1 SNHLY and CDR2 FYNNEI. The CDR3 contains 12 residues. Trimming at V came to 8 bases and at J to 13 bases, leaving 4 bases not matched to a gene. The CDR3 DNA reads TGTGCCAGCGGAGGGACTAGCGGGGGACAGTTCTTC. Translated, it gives CASGGTSGGQFF.

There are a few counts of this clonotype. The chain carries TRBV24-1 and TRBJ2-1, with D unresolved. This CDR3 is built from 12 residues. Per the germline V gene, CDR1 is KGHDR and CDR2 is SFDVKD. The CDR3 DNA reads TGTGCTTATCGCTTCTTTTACAATGAGCAGTTCTTC. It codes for CAYRFFYNEQFF.

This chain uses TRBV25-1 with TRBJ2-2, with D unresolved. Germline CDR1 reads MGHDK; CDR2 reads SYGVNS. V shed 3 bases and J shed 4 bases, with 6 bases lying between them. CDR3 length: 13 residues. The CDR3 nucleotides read TGTGCCAGCAGTGACATGGGCACCGGGGAGCTGTTTTTT. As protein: CASSDMGTGELFF.